This T cell receptor beta chain was sequenced during a study of CD8+ T cells in alopecia areata. As for the study in general: Treated patients were given 5 to 10 mg oral tofacitinib twice daily.

The sample's treatment: oral pan-JAK inhibitor, 5-10 mg twice daily. The junction had 12 bases not matched to a gene; V was cut back by 3 bases and J by 5 bases. Germline CDR1 reads LNHNV; CDR2 reads YYDKDF (reference sequence). This CDR3 spans 18 amino acids. RNA extraction was followed by reverse transcription into cDNA, which acted as the sequencing template. Produced via immunoSEQ multiplex PCR; TCRdb's table is partial and in-frame only. The table lists some 110,000 clones, about 54% of them singletons. In its sample, this clone was seen a few times. This receptor was obtained from a human donor with alopecia areata. Sequencing was performed on CD8+ T cells sorted from blood, taken at week 4, from a patient treated with tofacitinib. The chain uses TRBV15 and TRBJ2-5; TRBD2 matches 13 bases. The chain's CDR3 is CATSSEDLLAGGLETQYF. CDR3 coding DNA: TGTGCCACCAGCAGCGAAGACTTACTAGCGGGGGGGCTTGAGACCCAGTACTTC.